The present TCR beta chain was sequenced within a study of neurological immune-mediated disorders. Germline CDR1 MDHEN, CDR2 SYDVKM. The V and J ends lost 5 bases and 0 bases, in that order; junction bases with no gene match: 4. The CDR3 runs 14 residues. TCRdb ran MiXCR on the 5' RACE reads and lists one entry per CDR3 protein. Among 55,000 to 70,000 distinct CDR3 sequences listed, about an eighth were seen once. Points from the study as a whole: CDR3 amino acid sequences of expanded clones were not shared across subjects, a result suggesting private repertoires in all groups.

PBMCs stored at -80 C, 2 million in total, were the source of the unsorted libraries. This clonotype was recorded many times. What it binds is not known. The rearrangement uses TRBV28 and TRBJ2-7, with 7 bases lining up with TRBD1. Input material: PBMCs. The receptor's source is a man in his 60s in good health. DNA of the CDR3: TGTGCCAGCAGTGGAAGGGACAGCTCCTACGAGCAGTACTTC. Translation: CASSGRDSSYEQYF.